The 32 T cell receptor beta chains below all came from one sample that was sequenced in a study of shared clonotypes between healthy human individuals. The method was immunoSEQ multiplex PCR; TCRdb's version includes in-frame clones alone and lacks a portion of them. The sample lists 300,000 or so clones, over 65% occurring once. Sequenced material: memory CD4+ T cells sorted from blood. Subset meaning: CD45RA-negative fraction. These receptors all come from a man younger than 40 in good health.

The chain combines TRBV9 with TRBJ2-7, with unresolved D. The CDR3 sequence is 14 residues long. Germline values: CDR1 SGDLS, CDR2 YYNGEE. The V gene lost 0 bases and the J gene lost 5 bases, with 12 bases spanning the gap. DNA for the CDR3: TGTGCCAGCAGCGTAGGTGATTTGCCTAACGAGCAGTACTTC. Translated, it gives CASSVGDLPNEQYF.

The chain couples TRBV5-4 to TRBJ2-3; TRBD1 agrees at 9 bases. From germline, CDR1 is SGHNT and CDR2 YYREEE (reference sequence). The CDR3 is 16 residues long. The trim removed 3 bases at V and 2 bases at J, leaving 7 bases unmatched. As DNA, the CDR3 is TGTGCCAGCAGCTCACTACAGGGGGCAAACACAGATACGCAGTATTTT. This codes for CASSSLQGANTDTQYF.

The chain uses TRBV14 and TRBJ2-7, with 7 bases that match TRBD2. J gave up 5 bases and V 0 bases, and 13 bases lay outside the gene matches. This CDR3 spans 17 amino acids. Germline V gives CDR1 SGHDN, CDR2 FVKESK. The CDR3 DNA sequence: TGTGCCAGCAGCCAAGATTGGAAGGGCGGGAGCGTCAACGAGCAGTACTTC. It is translated as CASSQDWKGGSVNEQYF. Full variable domain (missing parts from reference TRBV14 and TRBJ2-7): EAGVTQFPSHSVIEKGQTVTLRCDPISGHDNLYWYRRVMGKEIKFLLHFVKESKQDESGMPNNRFLAERTGGTYSTLKVQPAELEDSGVYFCASSQDWKGGSVNEQYFGPGTRLTVT.

This clone occurred many times. The rearrangement links TRBV2 to TRBJ2-2, with TRBD1 matching over 9 bases. Trimming cost V 4 bases and J 7 bases; bases outside gene matches: 7. CDR3 length equals 15 residues. From germline, CDR1 is SNHLY and CDR2 FYNNEI. The DNA of the CDR3 is TGTGCCAGCAGTGTGGCGACAGGGGGTTACGGGGAGCTGTTTTTT. This gives the protein CASSVATGGYGELFF.

Regarding this clone: The sample carries other DNA sequences with the same CDR3. The J gene is TRBJ2-7, the V gene TRBV4-1, with D hard to call. The CDR3 covers 13 residues. Germline CDR1 and CDR2: MGHRA and YSYEKL. V dropped 1 base and J dropped 0 bases, with 4 bases sitting between them. CDR3 coding DNA: TGCGCCAGCAGCCAAGGGGTCTCCTACGAGCAGTACTTC. Amino acids: CASSQGVSYEQYF.

The gene calls are TRBV28 and TRBJ1-1, with 9 bases fitting TRBD1. V dropped 6 bases and J dropped 10; count of bases not matched to a gene: 18. This CDR3 comprises 16 residues. Germline CDR1 reads MDHEN; CDR2 reads SYDVKM. The CDR3, as DNA: TGTGCCAGCAGCTTCCTCGCCGGGACAGGGTTATCCTCAGCTTTCTTT. It yields the protein CASSFLAGTGLSSAFF.

V gene TRBV6-5 combines with J gene TRBJ2-7; 9 bases match TRBD1. The CDR3 consists of 14 residues. Germline-derived CDR1 and CDR2 are MNHEY and SVGAGI. V dropped 2 bases and J dropped 4; count of bases not matched to a gene: 3. The CDR3 nucleotides are TGTGCCAGCAGTTACGGGGACAGGGTATACGAGCAGTACTTC. Encoded protein: CASSYGDRVYEQYF.

This chain joins TRBV28 and TRBJ1-2; TRBD1 might be the D (6 bases). Germline CDR1 and CDR2: MDHEN and SYDVKM. The CDR3 contains 13 residues. V was pared by 10 bases and J by 1 base, with 13 bases between. This chain's CDR3 is CATWDTINYGYTF. The CDR3 coding sequence is TGTGCCACCTGGGACACAATTAACTATGGCTACACCTTC.

J is TRBJ2-7 and V is TRBV11-2, with D possibly TRBD2 on 6 matching bases. The V gene lost 1 base and the J gene lost 5 bases, with 9 bases spanning the gap. The CDR3 spans 13 residues. Germline loops: CDR1 SGHAT, CDR2 FQNNGV. The DNA of the CDR3 is TGTGCCAGCAGCTTAGCCCCTAGCGACGAGCAGTACTTC. It yields the protein CASSLAPSDEQYF.

The chain couples TRBV9 to TRBJ2-7; possible D gene TRBD2, 5 bases. The germline V gene encodes CDR1 SGDLS and CDR2 YYNGEE. V was clipped by 4 bases and J by 5 bases, with 25 bases between them. CDR3 size: 17 residues. The CDR3 region is CASSTHPSGAYGDEQYF. Written as DNA, the CDR3 is TGTGCCAGCAGCACCCACCCCTCGGGCGCCTACGGGGACGAGCAGTACTTC.

The gene calls are TRBV27 and TRBJ1-5; perhaps TRBD1 as D (5 bases). The V gene's germline CDR1 is MNHEY and CDR2 SMNVEV (reference sequence). This CDR3 has 12 amino acids. Trimming took 8 bases from V and 4 from J, leaving 9 bases between them. Here the CDR3 reads CASGDGNQPQHF. CDR3 bases: TGTGCCAGCGGGGACGGAAATCAGCCCCAGCATTTT.

Details on this clone: Other DNA variants within this sample encode the same CDR3. The J gene is TRBJ2-3, the V gene TRBV2; D uncertain. Deletions cut 2 bases from V and 2 bases from J, with 8 bases between. Germline CDR1 and CDR2: SNHLY and FYNNEI. This CDR3 has 14 residues. The CDR3, as DNA: TGTGCCAGCAGTGAATCGTGGTCCACAGATACGCAGTATTTT. This translates into CASSESWSTDTQYF. The variable domain in full, completed from reference TRBV2 and TRBJ2-3, reads EPEVTQTPSHQVTQMGQEVILRCVPISNHLYFYWYRQILGQKVEFLVSFYNNEISEKSEIFDDQFSVERPDGSNFTLKIRSTKLEDSAMYFCASSESWSTDTQYFGPGTRLTVL.

The V gene is TRBV28, the J gene TRBJ2-6; TRBD2 agrees at 10 bases. The CDR3 runs to 18 residues. V trimming: 3 bases; J trimming: 2 bases; junction bases outside the gene matches: 7. Germline lookup yields CDR1 MDHEN and CDR2 SYDVKM. The DNA of the CDR3 is TGTGCCAGCAGTTTTGCAGCGGGAGGGCCCCCTGGGGCCAACGTCCTGACTTTC. Translating it yields CASSFAAGGPPGANVLTF.

V usage is TRBV28 and J usage is TRBJ1-5, with a possible D match to TRBD1 (5 bases). Trimming shortened V by 4 bases and J by 7 bases, and 11 bases separated the two germline ends. The germline gives CDR1 MDHEN, CDR2 SYDVKM. The CDR3 consists of 13 residues. The CDR3 region has the DNA TGTGCCAGCAGTTCCCAGGGAGGCCAGCCCCAGCATTTT. Translated, it gives CASSSQGGQPQHF.

This clone was picked up one time. V gene TRBV7-9 combines with J gene TRBJ2-3, with D maybe TRBD2 (5 bases). Germline assignment: CDR1 SEHNR and CDR2 FQNEAQ (reference sequence). The CDR3 totals 13 residues. V was pared by 0 bases and J by 4 bases, with 5 bases between. CDR3 DNA: TGTGCCAGCAGCTTAGCGGGAGCAGATACGCAGTATTTT. Its translation is CASSLAGADTQYF.

V usage is TRBV5-4 and J usage is TRBJ1-3; 9 nucleotides match TRBD1. Germline CDR1 SGHNT, CDR2 YYREEE (reference sequence). The V gene end was trimmed by 3 bases and the J gene end by 5 bases; junction bases not matched to a gene: 3. The CDR3 length is 14 residues. CDR3 loop: CASSSGQGRNTIYF. CDR3 in DNA: TGTGCCAGCAGCTCGGGACAGGGAAGAAACACCATATATTTT.

The chain employs TRBV14 and TRBJ2-5, with no clear D. V dropped 5 bases and J dropped 3 bases, with 7 bases sitting between them. The CDR3 contains 12 residues. From germline, CDR1 is SGHDN and CDR2 FVKESK. The CDR3 loop is CASSYSKETQYF. CDR3 nucleotides: TGTGCCAGCAGCTACTCAAAAGAGACCCAGTACTTC.

This clone showed up just a few times. The chain uses TRBV18 and TRBJ2-2, with D perhaps assigned TRBD1 or TRBD2 (5 bases each). Germline values: CDR1 KGHSH, CDR2 LQKENI. Trimming shortened V by 2 bases and J by 0 bases, and 10 bases separated the two germline ends. The CDR3 extends over 16 amino acids. DNA of the CDR3: TGTGCCAGCTCACCAGTAGTGGGACCGAACACCGGGGAGCTGTTTTTT. Protein: CASSPVVGPNTGELFF. Supplemented by reference TRBV18 and TRBJ2-2, the full variable domain reads NAGVMQNPRHLVRRRGQEARLRCSPMKGHSHVYWYRQLPEEGLKFMVYLQKENIIDESGMPKERFSAEFPKEGPSILRIQQVVRGDSAAYFCASSPVVGPNTGELFFGEGSRLTVL.

The gene calls are TRBV5-1 and TRBJ2-3; 12 bases agree with TRBD2. This CDR3 has 18 amino acids. Germline V gene lookup returns CDR1 SGHRS and CDR2 YFSETQ. The V gene end was trimmed by 4 bases and the J gene end by 0 bases; junction bases not matched to a gene: 9. The chain's CDR3 is CASSTGTSGFTSTDTQYF. CDR3 in DNA: TGCGCCAGCAGCACCGGGACTAGCGGGTTTACTAGCACAGATACGCAGTATTTT. Using reference TRBV5-1 and TRBJ2-3 for the parts outside the CDR3, the full variable domain is KAGVTQTPRYLIKTRGQQVTLSCSPISGHRSVSWYQQTPGQGLQFLFEYFSETQRNKGNFPGRFSGRQFSNSRSEMNVSTLELGDSALYLCASSTGTSGFTSTDTQYFGPGTRLTVL.

This clone was observed a few times. This sequence joins TRBV18 and TRBJ2-7; 7 bases align to TRBD2. The ends lost 1 base at V and 4 bases at J; junction bases unmatched: 13. The germline V gene encodes CDR1 KGHSH and CDR2 LQKENI. The CDR3 spans 17 residues. CDR3 sequence (DNA): TGTGCCAGCTCACCACAAGTCTTAGGGACTACTCTATACGAGCAGTACTTC. Translating gives CASSPQVLGTTLYEQYF.

This chain connects TRBV6-5 to TRBJ1-2; D may be TRBD1 (5 bases). The CDR3 sequence is 13 residues long. Trimming stripped 6 bases from V and 2 bases from J, with 10 bases between. Germline V CDR1 and CDR2: MNHEY, SVGAGI. As DNA, the CDR3 is TGTGCCAGCAGCCCGGGGCAGAACTATGGCTACACCTTC. It encodes CASSPGQNYGYTF.

This clone has just one count. The V gene is TRBV7-2, the J gene TRBJ2-4; 7 bases fit TRBD1. The germline CDR1 and CDR2 sequences are SGHTA and FQGNSA. This CDR3 region has 16 residues. The trim removed 6 bases at V and 0 bases at J, leaving 8 bases unmatched. For the CDR3, the DNA is TGTGCCAGCAGTTCACTTCAGGGGGTAGCCAAAAACATTCAGTACTTC. Its protein is CASSSLQGVAKNIQYF.

V is TRBV5-6 and J is TRBJ2-1; possibly TRBD2 for D (6 bases). The CDR3 loop spans 16 amino acids. Trimming removed 4 bases at V and 2 bases at J, with 16 bases between. The germline V gene has CDR1 SGHDT and CDR2 YYEEEE. The CDR3 DNA is TGTGCCAGCAGCCCGCTGGCGGGATCCGCCTACAATGAGCAGTTCTTC. The encoded protein is CASSPLAGSAYNEQFF. The variable domain in full, with the rest retrieved from reference TRBV5-6 and TRBJ2-1, is DAGVTQSPTHLIKTRGQQVTLRCSPKSGHDTVSWYQQALGQGPQFIFQYYEEEERQRGNFPDRFSGHQFPNYSSELNVNALLLGDSALYLCASSPLAGSAYNEQFFGPGTRLTVL.

V and J are TRBV30 and TRBJ1-1; D is undetermined. This CDR3 region has 13 residues. In germline, CDR1 is GTSNPN, CDR2 SVGIG (reference sequence). V was shortened by 3 bases and J by 1 base, with 9 bases between the two germline ends. The CDR3 DNA follows: TGTGCCTGGAGGGAGGACTCGAACACTGAAGCTTTCTTT. Its protein product is CAWREDSNTEAFF.

Turning to this clone: Other DNA sequences in the same sample also yield this CDR3. The rearrangement uses TRBV6-1 and TRBJ2-1, with D maybe TRBD2 (5 bases). Trimming removed 1 base from V and 0 bases from J, with 7 bases in between. Germline-derived CDR1 and CDR2 are MNHNS and SASEGT. This CDR3 is built from 15 residues. CDR3 in DNA: TGTGCCAGCAGTGAAGAAGGGAGCTCCTACAATGAGCAGTTCTTC. This encodes CASSEEGSSYNEQFF.

As to this clone: Other nucleotide sequences from this sample produce the same CDR3. The chain is built from TRBV18 and TRBJ2-3; D unresolved. CDR1 and CDR2 (germline): KGHSH, LQKENI. The germline V and J ends were trimmed by 2 bases and 0 bases, with 6 bases remaining between them. The CDR3 extends over 14 amino acids. Here the CDR3 reads CASSPTPSTDTQYF. The DNA of the CDR3 is TGTGCCAGCTCACCAACGCCTAGCACAGATACGCAGTATTTT.

This chain uses TRBV25-1 with TRBJ2-1; 12 positions match TRBD2. The V gene's germline CDR1 is MGHDK and CDR2 SYGVNS. Trimming cost V 8 bases and J 3 bases; bases outside gene matches: 8. CDR3 length equals 16 residues. The CDR3 is CASRMTSGRNYNEQFF. The CDR3 bases are TGTGCCAGCCGGATGACTAGCGGGAGAAACTACAATGAGCAGTTCTTC.

In its sample, this clone was seen a few times. The rearrangement uses TRBV5-1 and TRBJ1-1; D is ambiguous. CDR3 size: 16 residues. V shed 0 bases and J shed 8 bases, with 20 bases lying between them. The germline V gene has CDR1 SGHRS and CDR2 YFSETQ. The DNA of the CDR3 is TGCGCCAGCAGCTTGGCCAGCGGAGGCCGAACCCGCGAAGCTTTCTTT. Its protein product is CASSLASGGRTREAFF.

The CDR3 spells CASRTDRQSTDTQYF. The CDR3 DNA is TGTGCCAGCAGGACCGATAGACAATCCACAGATACGCAGTATTTT. The chain combines TRBV2 with TRBJ2-3, with no clear D. The V gene's germline CDR1 is SNHLY and CDR2 FYNNEI. This CDR3 comprises 15 residues. The V and J ends lost 6 bases and 2 bases respectively, with 15 bases between them.

The CDR3 region has the DNA TGCGCCAGCAGCCCGGAGACACTAACCCAGTACTTC. This codes for CASSPETLTQYF. This chain joins TRBV5-1 and TRBJ2-5; D gene uncertain. The CDR3 covers 12 residues. V lost 4 bases and J 8 bases, leaving 12 bases between the germline ends. CDR1 and CDR2 from the germline V gene are SGHRS and YFSETQ.

The V and J genes are TRBV27 and TRBJ2-7; TRBD2 aligns across 7 bases. The CDR3 is 13 residues long. V shed 10 bases and J 2 bases; nucleotides not matched to a gene: 8. Germline CDR1 and CDR2: MNHEY and SMNVEV (reference sequence). CDR3 nucleotide sequence: TGTGCCACCACTAGCGCCCTAACCTACGAGCAGTACTTC. This codes for CATTSALTYEQYF.

The chain couples TRBV7-9 to TRBJ1-2, with D maybe TRBD1 (5 bases). Germline CDR1 and CDR2: SEHNR and FQNEAQ (reference sequence). CDR3 length: 13 amino acids. Trimming took 4 bases from V and 7 from J, leaving 13 bases between them. The CDR3 nucleotides are TGTGCCAGCAGCTCAGGAAGAGGGGTTGGCTACACCTTC. Its translation is CASSSGRGVGYTF.